These 9 T cell receptor beta chains originate from one sample sequenced in a study of T cell responses to AZD1222 COVID-19 vaccine. Repertoires were generated with immunoSEQ multiplex PCR, while TCRdb's copy carries only in-frame clones and drops some. The repertoire holds approximately 180,000 clones, with 85% to 90% as singletons. Sequenced material: peripheral blood, taken on day 0 of AZD1222 vaccination. Receptor source: an adult in good health.

V and J are TRBV2 and TRBJ2-3; tentatively, D is TRBD1 (6 bases). This CDR3 spans 14 amino acids. The V and J ends lost 8 bases and 0 bases respectively, with 12 bases between them. Germline CDR1 is SNHLY and CDR2 is FYNNEI. Here the CDR3 reads CASRGHASTDTQYF. The CDR3 DNA is TGTGCCAGCCGGGGACATGCTAGCACAGATACGCAGTATTTT.

The table lists this clone with a count of one. V usage is TRBV4-3 and J usage is TRBJ1-3; no clear D. CDR1 LGHNA and CDR2 YSLEER come from the germline V gene. V was cut by 0 bases and J by 0 bases, with 12 bases left in between. The CDR3 runs to 17 residues. The CDR3 here is CASSQDILGFSGNTIYF. CDR3 DNA sequence: TGCGCCAGCAGCCAAGATATCCTAGGGTTCTCTGGAAACACCATATATTTT.

This sequence joins TRBV19 and TRBJ1-2; D remains ambiguous. This CDR3 has 14 residues. Trimming pared 5 bases from V and 6 bases from J, leaving 16 bases between. CDR1 and CDR2 from the germline V gene are LNHDA and SQIVND (reference sequence). CDR3 residues: CASSLRPTSDGYTF. The DNA for the CDR3 is TGTGCCAGTAGTCTGCGGCCAACCTCGGATGGCTACACCTTC.

This chain uses TRBV19 with TRBJ1-5, with D hard to call. This CDR3 has 14 amino acids. The germline gives CDR1 LNHDA, CDR2 SQIVND (reference sequence). Trimming left V 4 bases short and J 3 bases short, with 10 bases between. The CDR3 DNA sequence: TGTGCCAGTAGTAGGGGAACTTACAATCAGCCCCAGCATTTT. This translates into CASSRGTYNQPQHF. The full variable domain, completed using reference TRBV19 and TRBJ1-5, is DGGITQSPKYLFRKEGQNVTLSCEQNLNHDAMYWYRQDPGQGLRLIYYSQIVNDFQKGDIAEGYSVSREKKESFPLTVTSAQKNPTAFYLCASSRGTYNQPQHFGDGTRLSIL.

J is TRBJ2-3 and V is TRBV18; 10 nucleotides line up with TRBD2. Germline loops: CDR1 KGHSH, CDR2 LQKENI. Unmatched junction bases numbered 5, after V lost 0 bases and J lost 11 bases. This CDR3 has 14 residues. The DNA of the CDR3 is TGTGCCAGCTCACCACCGGGGACTAGCGAGTGGCAGTATTTT. This encodes CASSPPGTSEWQYF.

This clone appeared a few times. The chain has TRBV18 and TRBJ2-2; 10 bases agree with TRBD1. Germline lookup yields CDR1 KGHSH and CDR2 LQKENI. V dropped 7 bases and J dropped 3; count of bases not matched to a gene: 5. The CDR3 is 15 residues long. The CDR3 nucleotides are TGTGCCAGCTGTCCCGGGACAGGGGACACCGGGGAGCTGTTTTTT. Translated: CASCPGTGDTGELFF. The variable domain in full, completed from reference TRBV18 and TRBJ2-2, reads NAGVMQNPRHLVRRRGQEARLRCSPMKGHSHVYWYRQLPEEGLKFMVYLQKENIIDESGMPKERFSAEFPKEGPSILRIQQVVRGDSAAYFCASCPGTGDTGELFFGEGSRLTVL.

The chain employs TRBV12-3 or TRBV12-4 and TRBJ1-1; D is unresolved. The germline V and J ends were trimmed by 2 bases and 7 bases, with 5 bases remaining between them. This CDR3 contains 11 residues. The CDR3 bases are TGTGCCAGCAGTTTACCGGGTGAAGCTTTCTTT. Translation: CASSLPGEAFF.

The rearrangement uses TRBV28 and TRBJ2-7, with 14 bases fitting TRBD2. CDR3 length: 16 residues. Germline loops: CDR1 MDHEN, CDR2 SYDVKM. Germline trimming cut 6 bases from V and 1 base from J; bases unmatched to any gene: 5. The CDR3 DNA is TGTGCCAGCAGAACGGGGACTAGCGGGGGTTCCTACGAGCAGTACTTC. Amino acids: CASRTGTSGGSYEQYF. Combining the CDR3 with reference TRBV28 and TRBJ2-7 gives the whole variable domain DVKVTQSSRYLVKRTGEKVFLECVQDMDHENMFWYRQDPGLGLRLIYFSYDVKMKEKGDIPEGYSVSREKKERFSLILESASTNQTSMYLCASRTGTSGGSYEQYFGPGTRLTVT.

The chain combines TRBV6-5 with TRBJ2-6; D gene ambiguous. The CDR3 is 15 residues long. V was clipped by 6 bases and J by 0 bases, with 9 bases between them. CDR1 is MNHEY and CDR2 is SVGAGI in the germline V gene. The CDR3 protein is CASRTASSGANVLTF. The CDR3 DNA reads as TGTGCCAGCAGGACCGCGAGCTCTGGGGCCAACGTCCTGACTTTC.